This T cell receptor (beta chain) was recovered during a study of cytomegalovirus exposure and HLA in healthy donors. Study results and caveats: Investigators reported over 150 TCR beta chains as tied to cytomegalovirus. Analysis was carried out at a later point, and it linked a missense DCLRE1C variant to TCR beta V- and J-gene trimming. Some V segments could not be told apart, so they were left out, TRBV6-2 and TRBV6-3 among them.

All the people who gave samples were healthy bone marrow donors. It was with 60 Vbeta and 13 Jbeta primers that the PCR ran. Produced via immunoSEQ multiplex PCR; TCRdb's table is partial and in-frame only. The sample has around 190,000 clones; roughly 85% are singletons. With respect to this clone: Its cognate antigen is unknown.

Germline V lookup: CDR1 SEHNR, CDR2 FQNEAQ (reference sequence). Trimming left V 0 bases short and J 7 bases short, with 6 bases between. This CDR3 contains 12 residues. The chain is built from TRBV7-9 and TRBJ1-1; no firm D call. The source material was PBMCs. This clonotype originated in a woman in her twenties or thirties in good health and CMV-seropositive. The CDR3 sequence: CASSLARGEAFF. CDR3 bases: TGTGCCAGCAGCTTAGCGAGAGGTGAAGCTTTCTTT.